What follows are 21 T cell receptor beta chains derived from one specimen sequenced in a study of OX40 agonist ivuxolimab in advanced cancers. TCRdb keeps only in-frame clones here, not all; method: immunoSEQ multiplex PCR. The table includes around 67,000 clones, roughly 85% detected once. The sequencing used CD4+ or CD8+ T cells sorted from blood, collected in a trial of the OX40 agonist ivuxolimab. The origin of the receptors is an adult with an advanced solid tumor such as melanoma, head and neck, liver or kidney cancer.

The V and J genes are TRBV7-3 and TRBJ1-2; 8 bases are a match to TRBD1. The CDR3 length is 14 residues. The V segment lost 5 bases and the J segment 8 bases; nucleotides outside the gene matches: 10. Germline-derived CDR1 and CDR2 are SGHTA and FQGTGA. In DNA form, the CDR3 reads TGTGCCAGCAGCCCAGGGGGACAGGTCTTCGGCTACACCTTC. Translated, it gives CASSPGGQVFGYTF.

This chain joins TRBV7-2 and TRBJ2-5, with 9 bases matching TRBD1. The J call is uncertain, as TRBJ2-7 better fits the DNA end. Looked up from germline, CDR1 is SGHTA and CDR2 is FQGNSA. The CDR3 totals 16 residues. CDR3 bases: TGTGCCAGCAGCCGGGGAGGGGGACAGGGTAGATACGAGCAGTACTTC. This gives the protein CASSRGGGQGRYEQYF.

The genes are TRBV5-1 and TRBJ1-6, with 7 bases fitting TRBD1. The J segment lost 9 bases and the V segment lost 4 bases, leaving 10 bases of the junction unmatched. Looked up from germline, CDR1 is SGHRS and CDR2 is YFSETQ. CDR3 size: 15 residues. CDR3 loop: CASSTDRDSRSPLHF. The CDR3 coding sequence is TGCGCCAGCAGCACAGACCGGGACAGCCGTTCACCCCTCCACTTT. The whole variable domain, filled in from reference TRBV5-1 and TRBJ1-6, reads KAGVTQTPRYLIKTRGQQVTLSCSPISGHRSVSWYQQTPGQGLQFLFEYFSETQRNKGNFPGRFSGRQFSNSRSEMNVSTLELGDSALYLCASSTDRDSRSPLHFGNGTRLTVT.

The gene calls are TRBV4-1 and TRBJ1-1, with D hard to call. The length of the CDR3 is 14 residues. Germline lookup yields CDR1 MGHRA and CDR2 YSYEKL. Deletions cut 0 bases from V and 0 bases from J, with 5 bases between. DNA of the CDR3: TGCGCCAGCAGCCAAGAAGGAGTGAACACTGAAGCTTTCTTT. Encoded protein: CASSQEGVNTEAFF.

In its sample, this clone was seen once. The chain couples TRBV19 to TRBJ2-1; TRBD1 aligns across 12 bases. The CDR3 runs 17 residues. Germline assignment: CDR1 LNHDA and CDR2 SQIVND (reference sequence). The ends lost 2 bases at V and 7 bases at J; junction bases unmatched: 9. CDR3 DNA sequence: TGTGCCAGTAGTATACCCCCGGGACAGGGGGCGCGGAATGAGCAGTTCTTC. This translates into CASSIPPGQGARNEQFF.

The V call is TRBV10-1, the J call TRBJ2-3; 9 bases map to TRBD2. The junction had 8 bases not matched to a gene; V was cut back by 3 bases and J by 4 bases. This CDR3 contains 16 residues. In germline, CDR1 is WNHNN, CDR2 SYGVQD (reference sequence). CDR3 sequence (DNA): TGCGCCAGCAGTGACCCCGGTCTAGCGGGACCAGATACGCAGTATTTT. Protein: CASSDPGLAGPDTQYF.

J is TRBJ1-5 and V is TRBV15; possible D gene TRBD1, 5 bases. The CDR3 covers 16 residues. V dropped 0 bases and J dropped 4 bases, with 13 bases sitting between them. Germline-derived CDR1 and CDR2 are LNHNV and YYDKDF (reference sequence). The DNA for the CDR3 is TGTGCCACCAGCAGAGAGTGGGTGACAGAGAATCAGCCCCAGCATTTT. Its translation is CATSREWVTENQPQHF.

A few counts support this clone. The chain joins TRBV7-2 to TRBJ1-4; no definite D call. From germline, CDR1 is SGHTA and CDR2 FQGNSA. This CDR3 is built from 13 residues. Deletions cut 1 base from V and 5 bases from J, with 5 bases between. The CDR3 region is CASSLVPNEKLFF. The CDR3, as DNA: TGTGCCAGCAGCTTAGTCCCCAATGAAAAACTGTTTTTT.

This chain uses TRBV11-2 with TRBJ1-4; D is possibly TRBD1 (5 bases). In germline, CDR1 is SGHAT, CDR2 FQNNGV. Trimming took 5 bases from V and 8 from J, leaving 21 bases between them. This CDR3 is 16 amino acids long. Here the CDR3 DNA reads TGTGCCAGCAGCCTTGCAGACGTCCCTCGGGGCGAAAAACTGTTTTTT. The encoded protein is CASSLADVPRGEKLFF.

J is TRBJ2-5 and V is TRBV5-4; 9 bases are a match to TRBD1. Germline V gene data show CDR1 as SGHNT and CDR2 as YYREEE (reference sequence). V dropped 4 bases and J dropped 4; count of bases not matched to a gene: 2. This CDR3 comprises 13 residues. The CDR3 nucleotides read TGTGCCAGCAGCACAGGGGGCGCAGAGACCCAGTACTTC. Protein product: CASSTGGAETQYF. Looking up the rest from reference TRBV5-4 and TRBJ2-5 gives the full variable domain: ETGVTQSPTHLIKTRGQQVTLRCSSQSGHNTVSWYQQALGQGPQFIFQYYREEENGRGNFPPRFSGLQFPNYSSELNVNALELDDSALYLCASSTGGAETQYFGPGTRLLVL.

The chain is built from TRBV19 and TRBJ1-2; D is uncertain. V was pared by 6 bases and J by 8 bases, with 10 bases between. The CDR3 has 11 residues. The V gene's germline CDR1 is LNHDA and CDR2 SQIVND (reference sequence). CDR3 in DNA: TGTGCCAGTAGGTTGATGGCGGGCTACACCTTC. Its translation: CASRLMAGYTF.

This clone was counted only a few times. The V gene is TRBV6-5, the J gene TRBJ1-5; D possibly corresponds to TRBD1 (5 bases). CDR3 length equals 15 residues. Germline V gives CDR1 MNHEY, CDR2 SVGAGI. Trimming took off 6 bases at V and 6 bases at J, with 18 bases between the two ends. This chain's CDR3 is CASSPGGVEVQPQHF. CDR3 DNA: TGTGCCAGCAGCCCCGGGGGGGTAGAGGTTCAGCCCCAGCATTTT.

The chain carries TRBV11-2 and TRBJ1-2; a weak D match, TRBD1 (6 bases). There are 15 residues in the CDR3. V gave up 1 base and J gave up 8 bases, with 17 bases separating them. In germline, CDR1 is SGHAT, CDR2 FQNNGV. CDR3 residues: CASSLALGATRGYTF. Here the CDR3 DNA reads TGTGCCAGCAGCTTAGCTCTGGGGGCAACTCGAGGCTACACCTTC.

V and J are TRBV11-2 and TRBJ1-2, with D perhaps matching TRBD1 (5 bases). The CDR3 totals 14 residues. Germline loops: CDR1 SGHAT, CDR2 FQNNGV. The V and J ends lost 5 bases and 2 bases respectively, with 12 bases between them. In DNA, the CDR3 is TGTGCCAGCAGCGGGCGACAGAAGAACTATGGCTACACCTTC. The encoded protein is CASSGRQKNYGYTF. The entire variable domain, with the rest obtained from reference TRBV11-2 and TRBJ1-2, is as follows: EAGVAQSPRYKIIEKRQSVAFWCNPISGHATLYWYQQILGQGPKLLIQFQNNGVVDDSQLPKDRFSAERLKGVDSTLKIQPAKLEDSAVYLCASSGRQKNYGYTFGSGTRLTVV.

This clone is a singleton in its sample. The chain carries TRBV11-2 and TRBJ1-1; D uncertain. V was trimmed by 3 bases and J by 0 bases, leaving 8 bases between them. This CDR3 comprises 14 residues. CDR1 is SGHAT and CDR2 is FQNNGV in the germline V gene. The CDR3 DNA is TGTGCCAGCAGCTTTCCCGGCCTGAACACTGAAGCTTTCTTT. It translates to CASSFPGLNTEAFF.

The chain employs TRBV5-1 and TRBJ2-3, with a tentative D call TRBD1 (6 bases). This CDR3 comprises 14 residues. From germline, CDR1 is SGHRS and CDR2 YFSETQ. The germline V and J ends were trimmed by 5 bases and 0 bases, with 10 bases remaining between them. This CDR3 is CASSWGPSTDTQYF. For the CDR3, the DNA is TGCGCCAGCAGTTGGGGGCCTAGCACAGATACGCAGTATTTT.

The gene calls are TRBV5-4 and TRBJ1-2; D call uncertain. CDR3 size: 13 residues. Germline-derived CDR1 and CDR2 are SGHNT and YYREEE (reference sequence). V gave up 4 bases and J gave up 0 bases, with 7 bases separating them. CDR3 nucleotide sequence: TGTGCCAGCAGCCTAGTTGCTAACTATGGCTACACCTTC. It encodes CASSLVANYGYTF.

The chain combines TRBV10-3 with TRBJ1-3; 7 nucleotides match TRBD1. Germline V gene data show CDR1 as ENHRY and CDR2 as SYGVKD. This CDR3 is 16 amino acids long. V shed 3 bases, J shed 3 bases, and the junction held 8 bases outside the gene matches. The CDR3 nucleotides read TGTGCCATCAGTGACCGACAGGGAGGCCTTGGAAACACCATATATTTT. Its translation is CAISDRQGGLGNTIYF.

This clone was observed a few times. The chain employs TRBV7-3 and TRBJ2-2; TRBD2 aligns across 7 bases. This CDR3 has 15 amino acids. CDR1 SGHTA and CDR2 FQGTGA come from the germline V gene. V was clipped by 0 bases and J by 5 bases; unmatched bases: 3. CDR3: CASSLTQGGTGELFF. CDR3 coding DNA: TGTGCCAGCAGCTTAACCCAGGGAGGGACCGGGGAGCTGTTTTTT.

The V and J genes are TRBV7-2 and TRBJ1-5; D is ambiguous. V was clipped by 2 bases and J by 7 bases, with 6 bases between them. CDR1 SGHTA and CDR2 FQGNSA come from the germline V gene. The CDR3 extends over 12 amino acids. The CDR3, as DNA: TGTGCCAGCAGCTTAAGCAGGCAGCCCCAGCATTTT. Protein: CASSLSRQPQHF. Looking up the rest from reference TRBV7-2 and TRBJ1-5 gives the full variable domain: GAGVSQSPSNKVTEKGKDVELRCDPISGHTALYWYRQSLGQGLEFLIYFQGNSAPDKSGLPSDRFSAERTGGSVSTLTIQRTQQEDSAVYLCASSLSRQPQHFGDGTRLSIL.

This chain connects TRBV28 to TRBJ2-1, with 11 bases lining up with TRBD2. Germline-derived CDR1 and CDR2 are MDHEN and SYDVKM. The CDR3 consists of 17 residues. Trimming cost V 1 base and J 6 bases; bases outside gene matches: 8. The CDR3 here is CASSLLGLGTSGNEQFF. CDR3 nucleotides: TGTGCCAGCAGTTTATTGGGGTTGGGGACTAGCGGCAATGAGCAGTTCTTC.